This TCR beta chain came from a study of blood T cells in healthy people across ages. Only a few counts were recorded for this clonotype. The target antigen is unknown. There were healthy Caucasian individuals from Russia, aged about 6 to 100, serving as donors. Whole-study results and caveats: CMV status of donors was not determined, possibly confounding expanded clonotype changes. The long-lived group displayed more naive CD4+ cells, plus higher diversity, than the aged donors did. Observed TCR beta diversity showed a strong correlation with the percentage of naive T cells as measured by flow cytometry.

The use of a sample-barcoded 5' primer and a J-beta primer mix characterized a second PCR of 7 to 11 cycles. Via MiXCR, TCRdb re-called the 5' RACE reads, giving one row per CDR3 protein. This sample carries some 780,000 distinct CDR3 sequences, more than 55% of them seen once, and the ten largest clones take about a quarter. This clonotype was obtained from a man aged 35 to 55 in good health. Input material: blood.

CDR3 region: CASSSGTNEKLFF. The CDR3 nucleotides are TGTGCCAGCAGTTCAGGGACTAATGAAAAACTGTTTTTT. The chain is built from TRBV12-3 or TRBV12-4 and TRBJ1-4, with D tentatively TRBD1 (5 bases). The CDR3 runs 13 residues. V was trimmed by 4 bases and J by 2 bases, leaving 5 bases between them.